This TCR beta chain was identified during a study of cytomegalovirus exposure and HLA in healthy donors. PCR primers comprised 60 Vbeta and 13 Jbeta primers. Repertoires were generated with immunoSEQ multiplex PCR, while TCRdb's copy carries only in-frame clones and drops some. The sample has roughly 180,000 clones; roughly 80% are singletons. The ends were cut back, 1 base at V and 2 bases at J, with 9 bases in the middle. CDR3 size: 13 residues. Germline V CDR1 and CDR2: SQVTM, ANQGSEA. The material sequenced was PBMCs. The J gene is TRBJ2-7, the V gene TRBV29-1, with D tentatively TRBD2 (5 bases). This sequence originates from a male donor in good health and CMV-seronegative. CDR3 DNA sequence: TGCAGCGTTGAAGGCTCCGGGGCCTACGAGCAGTACTTC. It encodes CSVEGSGAYEQYF.